Presented here are 9 T cell receptor beta chains from one specimen sequenced in a study of blood T cell repertoires in COVID-19. Profiling relied on immunoSEQ multiplex PCR, and the TCRdb table lists in-frame clones only, not all of them. The profile shows 200,000 to 250,000 clones, 80% to 90% of them singletons. Sequences were obtained from peripheral blood. The origin of the receptors is a man between 35 and 55 years old with acute or convalescent COVID-19.

This chain links TRBV27 with TRBJ1-2; D is unresolved. Trimming shortened V by 4 bases and J by 8 bases, and 17 bases separated the two germline ends. There are 14 residues in the CDR3. CDR1 is MNHEY, CDR2 SMNVEV, per germline (reference sequence). CDR3 bases: TGTGCCAGCAGTTCGGGAGGAGGGATCGGCGGCTACACCTTC. It translates to CASSSGGGIGGYTF.

V usage is TRBV6-6 and J usage is TRBJ1-6; 11 positions agree with TRBD1. The trim removed 6 bases at V and 7 bases at J, leaving 8 bases unmatched. Germline V gene sequence: CDR1 MNHNY, CDR2 SVGAGI (reference sequence). The CDR3 has 16 residues. In DNA form, the CDR3 reads TGTGCCAGCAGACTACCGGGACAGGGGGAAAATTCACCCCTCCACTTT. This translates into CASRLPGQGENSPLHF.

The genes are TRBV5-6 and TRBJ2-7; D is undetermined. Per the germline V gene, CDR1 is SGHDT and CDR2 is YYEEEE. The CDR3 loop spans 13 amino acids. Trimming cost V 4 bases and J 4 bases, with 12 bases left between them. The CDR3 DNA reads TGTGCCAGCAGCCTCCGGGTTCAATACGAGCAGTACTTC. Residues: CASSLRVQYEQYF.

The V and J genes are TRBV5-4 and TRBJ1-2, with 10 bases that match TRBD1. The CDR3 is 17 amino acids. Germline trimming cut 4 bases from V and 2 bases from J; bases unmatched to any gene: 11. From germline, CDR1 is SGHNT and CDR2 YYREEE (reference sequence). The CDR3 spells CASSGGVPGQGNYGYTF. CDR3 bases: TGTGCCAGCAGCGGGGGGGTACCGGGACAGGGGAACTATGGCTACACCTTC.

V and J are TRBV5-4 and TRBJ2-5, with TRBD1 matching 10 bases. The CDR3 runs to 16 residues. After removal of 0 bases from V and 2 bases from J, the junction contained 4 bases not matched to a gene. Germline V gene sequence: CDR1 SGHNT, CDR2 YYREEE (reference sequence). This chain's CDR3 is CASSLAGQGSQETQYF. The CDR3 region has the DNA TGTGCCAGCAGCTTGGCGGGACAGGGGAGTCAAGAGACCCAGTACTTC.

The chain combines TRBV10-1 with TRBJ1-2, with 8 bases lining up with TRBD1. J gave up 4 bases and V 6 bases, and 10 bases lay outside the gene matches. The germline gives CDR1 WNHNN, CDR2 SYGVQD (reference sequence). The CDR3 runs to 15 residues. The CDR3 protein is CASRYQGAHVYGYTF. The CDR3 bases are TGCGCCAGCAGATATCAGGGGGCGCATGTCTATGGCTACACCTTC.

This sequence joins TRBV6-2 or TRBV6-3 and TRBJ2-1; TRBD2 agrees at 15 bases. The V gene end was trimmed by 4 bases and the J gene end by 7 bases; junction bases not matched to a gene: 5. CDR1 is MNHEY, CDR2 SVGEGT, per germline. The CDR3 is made up of 16 amino acids. Here the CDR3 reads CASSSRTSGGANEQFF. The CDR3 nucleotides read TGTGCCAGCAGTTCTCGGACTAGCGGGGGGGCTAATGAGCAGTTCTTC.

V usage is TRBV7-6 and J usage is TRBJ1-3; 8 positions match TRBD1. There are 16 residues in the CDR3. CDR1 and CDR2 (germline): SGHVS, FNYEAQ. V gave up 3 bases and J gave up 4 bases; unmatched junction bases: 8. The CDR3 loop reads CASSFSPGQGGNTIYF. Here the CDR3 DNA reads TGTGCCAGCAGCTTTTCTCCCGGACAGGGAGGAAACACCATATATTTT.

The genes are TRBV6-5 and TRBJ1-1, with a weak D call TRBD1 (6 bases). V lost 5 bases, J lost 5 bases, and 15 bases lay in between. Looked up from germline, CDR1 is MNHEY and CDR2 is SVGAGI. This CDR3 comprises 14 residues. The CDR3 sequence is CASSPDSGVTEAFF. Here the CDR3 DNA reads TGTGCCAGCAGTCCCGATTCAGGGGTTACTGAAGCTTTCTTT.